This T cell receptor beta chain was observed in a study of blood T cell repertoires in COVID-19. Study as a whole: Samples of COVID-19 (acute and convalescent) were obtained from the United States, Italy and Spain. The analysed material was cDNA or gDNA that came from T cells, B-cell-depleted T cells, or PBMCs.

As processed by the authors: Amplification of reference gene primers was used by the study to estimate nucleated cell counts. This table comes from immunoSEQ multiplex PCR, and its TCRdb copy is limited to in-frame clones, with some not included. That table gives V, J and clone size, and the DNA gave D and trimming. The table lists around 77,000 clones, approximately 90% of them singletons. The CDR3 totals 15 residues. V lost 5 bases, J lost 5 bases, and 6 bases stayed unmatched. Germline CDR1 MNHEY, CDR2 SVGAGI. This clonotype was obtained from a man in his 70s with active or convalescent COVID-19. Sequencing input: peripheral blood. V gene TRBV6-5 combines with J gene TRBJ1-4; 9 bases are a match to TRBD1. The CDR3 region is CASSLTGGGNEKLFF. In DNA, the CDR3 is TGTGCCAGCAGTCTTACAGGGGGCGGGAATGAAAAACTGTTTTTT.